A selection of T cell receptor beta chains follows, all from one sample in a study of T-cell reconstitution after alpha-beta-depleted transplantation in children. A single record per CDR3 protein comes from TCRdb applying MiXCR to the PCR reads. The repertoire consists of 350,000 to 450,000 distinct CDR3 sequences, with more than 10% occurring once and the leading ten covering roughly 4.5%. The sequencing here drew on PBMCs, taken from the stem cell graft. These receptors were taken from a human donor who donated a stem cell graft to a child with Fanconi anemia. The CDR3 runs from the conserved cysteine through the conserved F or W. Each record gives: D gene, J gene, clone size, V gene, CDR3 DNA, CDR3 protein. A D gene is named only where the DNA matches it firmly. Clone size appears in some rows only: once, few, many, or a class for an expanded clone.

D gene: NA
J gene: TRBJ1-6
clone size: NA
V gene: TRBV7-2
CDR3 DNA: TGTGCCAGCAGCTCAAGTCCGGGTGGGCCCCTCCACTTT
CDR3 protein: CASSSSPGGPLHF

D gene: NA
J gene: TRBJ2-1
clone size: NA
V gene: TRBV4-3
CDR3 DNA: TGCGCCAGCAGCTCGCGACACGGACGGGACGATGAGCAGTTCTTC
CDR3 protein: CASSSRHGRDDEQFF

D gene: TRBD2
J gene: TRBJ2-3
clone size: NA
V gene: TRBV15
CDR3 DNA: TGTGCCACCAGCAGAGACTCCTTAGCGGGGAGGTTCGCAGATACGCAGTATTTT
CDR3 protein: CATSRDSLAGRFADTQYF

D gene: NA
J gene: TRBJ2-2
clone size: many
V gene: TRBV30
CDR3 DNA: TGTGCCTGGTCCCCGGACTCGGCGTTTTGGGAGCTGTTTTTT
CDR3 protein: CAWSPDSAFWELFF

D gene: TRBD1
J gene: TRBJ2-7
clone size: few
V gene: TRBV29-1
CDR3 DNA: TGCAGCGTTGTAAGTGAGACAGGGGGGCTCGAGCAGTACTTC
CDR3 protein: CSVVSETGGLEQYF

D gene: NA
J gene: TRBJ2-1
clone size: NA
V gene: TRBV7-2
CDR3 DNA: TGTGCCAGCAGCTTTATGGACGCCGGATACAATGAGCAGTTCTTC
CDR3 protein: CASSFMDAGYNEQFF

D gene: NA
J gene: TRBJ2-5
clone size: NA
V gene: TRBV3-1
CDR3 DNA: TGTGCCAGCAGGTTACTGGGCGCTCCGGCGGAGACCCAGTACTTC
CDR3 protein: CASRLLGAPAETQYF

D gene: NA
J gene: TRBJ1-1
clone size: many
V gene: TRBV6-4
CDR3 DNA: TGTGCCAGCAGAAAACCACCTAGCGGGGGGGGGAAGAACACTGAAGCTTTCTTT
CDR3 protein: CASRKPPSGGGKNTEAFF

D gene: TRBD2
J gene: TRBJ2-1
clone size: NA
V gene: TRBV9
CDR3 DNA: TGTGCCAGCAGCGCCTACTTGGCGGGGGGGCCCGTAGAGCAGTTCTTC
CDR3 protein: CASSAYLAGGPVEQFF

D gene: TRBD1
J gene: TRBJ1-1
clone size: few
V gene: TRBV12-3/TRBV12-4
CDR3 DNA: TGTGCCAGCAGTTTCGGGACAGGGGAATCCGAAGCTTTCTTT
CDR3 protein: CASSFGTGESEAFF

D gene: NA
J gene: TRBJ1-5
clone size: NA
V gene: TRBV15
CDR3 DNA: TGTGCCACCAGCACCGGACGTTCTAGCAATCAGCCCCAGCATTTT
CDR3 protein: CATSTGRSSNQPQHF

D gene: TRBD1
J gene: TRBJ2-5
clone size: NA
V gene: TRBV28
CDR3 DNA: TGTGCCAGCAACACGCTAGTAGGACAGGGACCCCAAGAGACCCAGTACTTC
CDR3 protein: CASNTLVGQGPQETQYF

D gene: TRBD1
J gene: TRBJ1-1
clone size: many
V gene: TRBV6-5
CDR3 DNA: TGTGCCAGCAGTTTGGGGGTGGACAGGGGGTCGACTGAAGCTTTCTTT
CDR3 protein: CASSLGVDRGSTEAFF

D gene: NA
J gene: TRBJ1-2
clone size: NA
V gene: TRBV7-2
CDR3 DNA: TGTGCCAGCAGCTTAACCCCCCTTAACTATGGCTACACCTTC
CDR3 protein: CASSLTPLNYGYTF

D gene: TRBD1
J gene: TRBJ1-6
clone size: few
V gene: TRBV4-1
CDR3 DNA: TGCGCCAGCAGCCAAGATCCCGGGACAGCGAATTCACCCCTCCACTTT
CDR3 protein: CASSQDPGTANSPLHF

D gene: NA
J gene: TRBJ2-3
clone size: few
V gene: TRBV14
CDR3 DNA: TGTGCCAGCAGCCAAGAAGGGCGGCGGAGCACAGATACGCAGTATTTT
CDR3 protein: CASSQEGRRSTDTQYF

D gene: NA
J gene: TRBJ1-3
clone size: few
V gene: TRBV10-3
CDR3 DNA: TGTGCCATCCGCGGACAGAGCTCTGGAAACACCATATATTTT
CDR3 protein: CAIRGQSSGNTIYF

D gene: TRBD1
J gene: TRBJ2-2
clone size: NA
V gene: TRBV6-2/TRBV6-3
CDR3 DNA: TGTGCCAGCAGTTATGGACAGGGGGACACCGGGGAGCTGTTTTTT
CDR3 protein: CASSYGQGDTGELFF

D gene: NA
J gene: TRBJ2-1
clone size: few
V gene: TRBV12-3/TRBV12-4
CDR3 DNA: TGTGCCAGCAGTTTATCATCTCGGAGCTCCTACAATGAGCAGTTCTTC
CDR3 protein: CASSLSSRSSYNEQFF

D gene: TRBD1
J gene: TRBJ1-4
clone size: few
V gene: TRBV10-3
CDR3 DNA: TGTGCCAGTAGGACAGGAGCAACTAATGAAAAACTGTTTTTT
CDR3 protein: CASRTGATNEKLFF

D gene: TRBD2
J gene: TRBJ2-2
clone size: NA
V gene: TRBV10-1
CDR3 DNA: TGCGCCAGCTCGGGAGGGGGAGCAACGAACACCGGGGAGCTGTTTTTT
CDR3 protein: CASSGGGATNTGELFF

D gene: NA
J gene: TRBJ2-3
clone size: NA
V gene: TRBV20-1
CDR3 DNA: TGCAGTGCTAGGAGCCCGCTAAGACTCACAGATACGCAGTATTTT
CDR3 protein: CSARSPLRLTDTQYF

D gene: TRBD2
J gene: TRBJ2-1
clone size: few
V gene: TRBV29-1
CDR3 DNA: TGCAGCGCCCAGCCCCCATTAGCGGGCCCCAGCAATGAGCAGTTCTTC
CDR3 protein: CSAQPPLAGPSNEQFF

D gene: NA
J gene: TRBJ1-6
clone size: few
V gene: TRBV7-8
CDR3 DNA: TGTGCCAGCAGCCTCACCATTGGGCCCCTCCACTTT
CDR3 protein: CASSLTIGPLHF

D gene: NA
J gene: TRBJ1-6
clone size: few
V gene: TRBV7-8
CDR3 DNA: TGTGCCAGCAGCTTAAAGTTCCCAAGCTCCTATAATTCACCCCTCCACTTT
CDR3 protein: CASSLKFPSSYNSPLHF

D gene: NA
J gene: TRBJ2-3
clone size: many
V gene: TRBV11-2
CDR3 DNA: TGTGCCAGCAGCTCCTGGACGGACACAGATACGCAGTATTTT
CDR3 protein: CASSSWTDTDTQYF

D gene: NA
J gene: TRBJ1-2
clone size: NA
V gene: TRBV12-3/TRBV12-4
CDR3 DNA: TGTGCCAGCGGTTTCGGGACTGGAGGCTACACCTTC
CDR3 protein: CASGFGTGGYTF

D gene: TRBD1
J gene: TRBJ2-3
clone size: many
V gene: TRBV5-6
CDR3 DNA: TGTGCCAGCAGCGCATACAGGGGAGATAGCACAGATACGCAGTATTTT
CDR3 protein: CASSAYRGDSTDTQYF

D gene: NA
J gene: TRBJ2-3
clone size: NA
V gene: TRBV5-5
CDR3 DNA: TGTGCCAGCAGCTTGGGGCGTTTTAGAGAACCTACAGATACGCAGTATTTT
CDR3 protein: CASSLGRFREPTDTQYF

D gene: NA
J gene: TRBJ1-1
clone size: NA
V gene: TRBV12-3/TRBV12-4
CDR3 DNA: TGTGCCAGCAGCCCTGACCCTTCACCGAACACTGAAGCTTTCTTT
CDR3 protein: CASSPDPSPNTEAFF

D gene: NA
J gene: TRBJ1-1
clone size: few
V gene: TRBV29-1
CDR3 DNA: TGCAGCGTGATCCCCGTGGACACTGAAGCTTTCTTT
CDR3 protein: CSVIPVDTEAFF

D gene: NA
J gene: TRBJ1-1
clone size: many
V gene: TRBV6-2/TRBV6-3
CDR3 DNA: TGTGCCAGCAGTTTAGTATTCCCCACTGAAGCTTTCTTT
CDR3 protein: CASSLVFPTEAFF

D gene: NA
J gene: TRBJ1-3
clone size: many
V gene: TRBV10-3
CDR3 DNA: TGTGCCATCAGTGGGGGGACACCGTTCTCTGGAAACACCATATATTTT
CDR3 protein: CAISGGTPFSGNTIYF

D gene: NA
J gene: TRBJ2-6
clone size: few
V gene: TRBV20-1
CDR3 DNA: TGCAGTGCTCATCAGGGCCCGGATTCTGGGGCCAACGTCCTGACTTTC
CDR3 protein: CSAHQGPDSGANVLTF